A single T cell receptor beta chain is shown here with its context. Its antigen remains undetermined. Qualities for individual bases were not recorded, and no much larger clone is one base off. Other nucleotide sequences in the sample specify the same CDR3. The sample is drawn from a study of T cell responses to AZD1222 COVID-19 vaccine (dated by TCRdb to the early 2020s). A note on the overall study: AZD1222 recipients given second doses at about 4 weeks or at about 12 weeks were pooled, since spike-specific TCR depth and breadth were not found to differ between the two schedules. A total of approximately 240 trial participants underwent TCR sequencing, of whom roughly 210 had received two doses of AZD1222 and about 25 had received two doses of the MenACWY control vaccine. Trial participants were enrolled by age into 18-55, 56-69 and 70-plus year subgroups, with roughly 150, 30 and 60 TCR-sequenced participants respectively.

This sample's time point label indicates: baseline before first vaccination. Samples from vaccinated people were obtained from the UK trials COV001 and COV002, which included a single-blind randomized controlled phase 2/3 trial of AZD1222 (ChAdOx1 nCoV-19) in healthy adults. Trial participant PBMC samples were collected at day 0 and day 28 after the second dose for TCRbeta chain sequencing. The CDR3 has 14 amino acids, counting the end cysteine and phenylalanine. Only the CDR3 DNA stays, 42 bases, in frame from base 1. Per the germline V gene, SGHAT is the CDR1 and FQNNGV is the CDR2. The V end loses 3 bases and the J end loses 5 bases, and a stretch of 8 bases separates them. Broader findings and caveats from the paper: Conclusions about previously exposed vaccinees were limited because only 6 or 7 AZD1222 recipients were SARS-CoV-2 seropositive at baseline. Most participants were white British and females outnumbered males, and the authors suggested that clonal diversity may have been underestimated. Because no day 14 peak-response samples were available, the repertoires could be characterized only after the peak T cell response. After two AZD1222 doses, both the breadth and the depth of spike-specific TCRs were significantly higher than at day 0 and than in MenACWY recipients. The whole spike protein was spanned by vaccine-associated CD4 TCRs, and dominant responses were seen in regions 160-218 and 743-854. In the small 56-69-year group, the increase in depth fell short of significance, most likely because of low power. Reportedly, close to half of the unique spike-specific TCRs recognized epitopes lying outside the regions that are mutated in the B.1.351 and B.1.1.7 variants.

The CDR3 regions of human TCRbeta chains were subjected to immunosequencing. The study's own analysis went as follows. Repertoire TCRs were checked for matches against a reference library of SARS-CoV-2-specific TCRs that had been generated using the MIRA antigen-specificity platform. Breadth was defined as the fraction of unique TCRs that were SARS-CoV-2-associated. Depth was defined as the fraction of total T cells that were SARS-CoV-2-associated. Each spike-specific TCR was assigned to its reactive spike region and to a CD4 or CD8 class using the MIRA data. Log10-transformed breadth and depth values were compared by one-way ANOVA with Sidak's multiple comparisons tests. TCRdb took over this immuneACCESS table, retaining in-frame rearrangements with V and J assigned. Such tables are incomplete; in checked studies, under half of the missing clones stem from an unresolved V gene, and the remainder is unexplained. Clone size and the V and J calls come from that table; the DNA yielded D and trimming. In all, the sample holds some 150,000 clones, and around 88% of those were seen once. The ten most abundant clones make up about 14% of the sample.

The specimen comprised peripheral blood, sampled on day 0 of AZD1222 vaccination. This TCR was recovered from an adult in good health. The chain is encoded by TRBV11-2 joined to TRBJ1-6; the D gene is possibly TRBD1, with 6 bases matching. The encoded CDR3 is CASSLNRDNSPLHF. The nucleotide sequence is given as TGTGCCAGCAGCTTGAACAGGGATAATTCACCCCTCCACTTT.